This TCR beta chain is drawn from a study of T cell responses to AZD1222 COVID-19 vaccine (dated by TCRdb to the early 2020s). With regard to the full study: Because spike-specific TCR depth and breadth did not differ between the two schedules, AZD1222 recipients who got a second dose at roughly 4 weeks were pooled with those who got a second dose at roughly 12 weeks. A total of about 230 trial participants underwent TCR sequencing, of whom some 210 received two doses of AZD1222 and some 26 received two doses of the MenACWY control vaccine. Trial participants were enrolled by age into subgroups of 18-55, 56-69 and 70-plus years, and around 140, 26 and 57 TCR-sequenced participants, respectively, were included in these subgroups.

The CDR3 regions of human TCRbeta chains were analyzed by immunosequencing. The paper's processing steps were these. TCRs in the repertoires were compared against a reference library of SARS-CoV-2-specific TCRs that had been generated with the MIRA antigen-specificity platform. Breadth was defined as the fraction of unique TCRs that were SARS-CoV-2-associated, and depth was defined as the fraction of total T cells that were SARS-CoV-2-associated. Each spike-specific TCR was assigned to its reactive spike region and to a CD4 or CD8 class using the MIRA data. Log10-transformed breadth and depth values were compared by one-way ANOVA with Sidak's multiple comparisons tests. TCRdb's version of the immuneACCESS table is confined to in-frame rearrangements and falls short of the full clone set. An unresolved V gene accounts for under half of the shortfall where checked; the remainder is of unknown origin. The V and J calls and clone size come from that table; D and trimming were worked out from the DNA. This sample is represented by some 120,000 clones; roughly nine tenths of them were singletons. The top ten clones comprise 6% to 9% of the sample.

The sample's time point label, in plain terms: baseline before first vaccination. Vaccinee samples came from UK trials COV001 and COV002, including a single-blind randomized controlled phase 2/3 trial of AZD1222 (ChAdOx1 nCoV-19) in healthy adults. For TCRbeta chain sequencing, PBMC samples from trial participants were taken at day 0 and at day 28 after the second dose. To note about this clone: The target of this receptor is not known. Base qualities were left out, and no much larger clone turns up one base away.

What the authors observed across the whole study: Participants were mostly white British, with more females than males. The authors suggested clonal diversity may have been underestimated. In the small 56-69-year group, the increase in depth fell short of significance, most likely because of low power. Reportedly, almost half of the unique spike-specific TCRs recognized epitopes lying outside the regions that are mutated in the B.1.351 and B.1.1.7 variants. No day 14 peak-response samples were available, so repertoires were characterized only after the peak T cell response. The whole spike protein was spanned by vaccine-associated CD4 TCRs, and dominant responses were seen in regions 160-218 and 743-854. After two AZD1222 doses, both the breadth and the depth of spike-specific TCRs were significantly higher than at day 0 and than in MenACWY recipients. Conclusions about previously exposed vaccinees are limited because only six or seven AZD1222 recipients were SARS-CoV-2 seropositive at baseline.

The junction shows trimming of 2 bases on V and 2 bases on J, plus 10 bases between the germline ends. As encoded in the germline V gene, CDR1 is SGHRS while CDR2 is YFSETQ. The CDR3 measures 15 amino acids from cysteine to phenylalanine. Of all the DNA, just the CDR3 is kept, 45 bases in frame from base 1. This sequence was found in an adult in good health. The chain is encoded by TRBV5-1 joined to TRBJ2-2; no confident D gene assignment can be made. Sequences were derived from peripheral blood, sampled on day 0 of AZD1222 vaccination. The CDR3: CASSFQTGNTGELFF. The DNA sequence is TGCGCCAGCAGCTTTCAGACGGGTAACACCGGGGAGCTGTTTTTT.